The present T cell receptor (beta chain) was sequenced within a study of cytomegalovirus exposure and HLA in healthy donors. Study-level background: The approximately 120 validation repertoires used the same platform as the 650 to 850 first-cohort repertoires, a later analysis reported.

TCRdb keeps only in-frame clones here, not all; method: immunoSEQ multiplex PCR. The sample shows 160,000 or so clones, approximately 89% of them seen only once. General study findings and limits: Both high specificity and high sensitivity reportedly marked the classifier's diagnosis of cytomegalovirus status. The study recorded 164 TCR beta chains that were cytomegalovirus-associated. Across donors, most TCRs were seen rarely, yet some public ones were widespread.

On this clone itself: Antigen unknown.

The V gene lost 2 bases and the J gene lost 3 bases, with 10 bases spanning the gap. Germline V gene sequence: CDR1 GTSNPN, CDR2 SVGIG (reference sequence). The CDR3 spans 14 residues. The sample comprised PBMCs. The rearrangement joins TRBV30 to TRBJ1-4; D possibly corresponds to TRBD1 (5 bases). The TCR comes from a man aged 18 to 30 in good health and CMV-seropositive. The CDR3 DNA is TGTGCCTGGAGTATCGGGGGGGCTAATGAAAAACTGTTTTTT. Protein product: CAWSIGGANEKLFF.